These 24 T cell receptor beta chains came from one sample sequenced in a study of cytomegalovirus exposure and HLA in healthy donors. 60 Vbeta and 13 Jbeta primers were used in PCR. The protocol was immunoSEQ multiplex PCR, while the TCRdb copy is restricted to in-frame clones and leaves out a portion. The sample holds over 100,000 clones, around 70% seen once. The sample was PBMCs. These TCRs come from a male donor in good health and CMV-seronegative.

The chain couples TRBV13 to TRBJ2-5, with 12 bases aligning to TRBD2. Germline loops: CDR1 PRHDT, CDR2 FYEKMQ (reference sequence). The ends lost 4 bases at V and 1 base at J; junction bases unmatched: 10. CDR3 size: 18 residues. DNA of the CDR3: TGTGCCAGCAGCTCCACACTAGCGGGGGGCTCCCTCCAAGAGACCCAGTACTTC. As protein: CASSSTLAGGSLQETQYF.

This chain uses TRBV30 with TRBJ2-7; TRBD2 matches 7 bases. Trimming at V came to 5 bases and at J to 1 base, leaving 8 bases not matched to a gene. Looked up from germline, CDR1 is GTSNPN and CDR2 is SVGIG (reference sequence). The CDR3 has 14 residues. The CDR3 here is CAWCSGDASYEQYF. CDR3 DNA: TGTGCCTGGTGCAGCGGGGATGCGTCCTACGAGCAGTACTTC.

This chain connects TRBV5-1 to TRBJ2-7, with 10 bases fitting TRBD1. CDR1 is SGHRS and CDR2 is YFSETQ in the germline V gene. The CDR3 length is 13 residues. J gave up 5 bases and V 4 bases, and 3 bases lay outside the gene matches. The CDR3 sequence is CASSLGTGDEQYF. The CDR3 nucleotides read TGCGCCAGCAGCCTCGGGACAGGGGACGAGCAGTACTTC. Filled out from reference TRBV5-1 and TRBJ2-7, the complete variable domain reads KAGVTQTPRYLIKTRGQQVTLSCSPISGHRSVSWYQQTPGQGLQFLFEYFSETQRNKGNFPGRFSGRQFSNSRSEMNVSTLELGDSALYLCASSLGTGDEQYFGPGTRLTVT.

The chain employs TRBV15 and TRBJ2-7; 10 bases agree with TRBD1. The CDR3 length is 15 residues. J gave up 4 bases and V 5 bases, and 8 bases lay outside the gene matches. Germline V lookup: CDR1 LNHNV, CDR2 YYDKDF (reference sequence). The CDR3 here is CATSGGQGTFYEQYF. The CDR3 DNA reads TGTGCCACCAGCGGGGGACAGGGGACGTTTTACGAGCAGTACTTC.

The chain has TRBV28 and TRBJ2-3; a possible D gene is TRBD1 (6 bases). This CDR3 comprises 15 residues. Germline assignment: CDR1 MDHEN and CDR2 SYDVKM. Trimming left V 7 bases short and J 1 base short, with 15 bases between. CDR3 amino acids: CASTNSGAGTDTQYF. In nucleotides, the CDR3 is TGTGCCAGCACTAATTCAGGGGCTGGCACAGATACGCAGTATTTT.

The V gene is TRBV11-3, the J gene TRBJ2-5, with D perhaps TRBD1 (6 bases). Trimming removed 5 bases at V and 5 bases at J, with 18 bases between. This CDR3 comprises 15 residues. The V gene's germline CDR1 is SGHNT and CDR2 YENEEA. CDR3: CASSPPGAGDETQYF. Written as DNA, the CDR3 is TGTGCCAGCAGCCCCCCAGGGGCAGGGGATGAGACCCAGTACTTC.

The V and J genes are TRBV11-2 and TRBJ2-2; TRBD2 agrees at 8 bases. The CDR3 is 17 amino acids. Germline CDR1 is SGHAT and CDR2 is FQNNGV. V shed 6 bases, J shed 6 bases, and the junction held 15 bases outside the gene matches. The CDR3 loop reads CASSPIRGSGISGELFF. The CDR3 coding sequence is TGTGCCAGCAGTCCTATCAGGGGTAGCGGGATCTCCGGGGAGCTGTTTTTT.

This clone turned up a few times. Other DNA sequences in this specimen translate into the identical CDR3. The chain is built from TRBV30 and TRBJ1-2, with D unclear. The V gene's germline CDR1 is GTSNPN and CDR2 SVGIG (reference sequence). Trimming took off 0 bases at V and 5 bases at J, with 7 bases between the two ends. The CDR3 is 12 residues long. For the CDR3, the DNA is TGTGCCTGGAGTGTAGGAGGGTATGGCTACACCTTC. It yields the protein CAWSVGGYGYTF.

Here the CDR3 reads CASSEMVGTGSYNEQFF. DNA of the CDR3: TGTGCCAGCAGCGAGATGGTAGGGACAGGGTCCTACAATGAGCAGTTCTTC. The rearrangement links TRBV9 to TRBJ2-1, with 9 bases identical to TRBD1. CDR3 length: 17 residues. Per the germline V gene, CDR1 is SGDLS and CDR2 is YYNGEE. V gave up 3 bases and J gave up 1 base; unmatched junction bases: 8.

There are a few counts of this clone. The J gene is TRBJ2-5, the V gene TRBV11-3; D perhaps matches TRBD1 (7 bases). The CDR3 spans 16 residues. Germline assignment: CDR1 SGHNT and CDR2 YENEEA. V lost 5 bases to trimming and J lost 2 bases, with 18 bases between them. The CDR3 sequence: CASSQGGAGQQETQYF. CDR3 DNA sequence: TGTGCCAGCAGCCAGGGCGGGGCGGGACAGCAAGAGACCCAGTACTTC.

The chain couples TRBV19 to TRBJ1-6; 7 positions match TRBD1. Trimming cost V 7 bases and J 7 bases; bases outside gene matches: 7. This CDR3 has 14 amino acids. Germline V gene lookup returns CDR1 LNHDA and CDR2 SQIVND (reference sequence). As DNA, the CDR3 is TGTGCCAGTACCCCCGGGACAGCAAATTCACCCCTCCACTTT. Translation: CASTPGTANSPLHF.

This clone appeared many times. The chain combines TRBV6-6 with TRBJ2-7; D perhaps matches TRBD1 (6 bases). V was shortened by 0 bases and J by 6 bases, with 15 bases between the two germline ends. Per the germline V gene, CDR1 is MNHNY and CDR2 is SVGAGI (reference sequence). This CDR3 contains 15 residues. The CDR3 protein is CASSYSGDIPGEQYF. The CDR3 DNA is TGTGCCAGCAGTTACTCCGGGGACATACCAGGCGAGCAGTACTTC.

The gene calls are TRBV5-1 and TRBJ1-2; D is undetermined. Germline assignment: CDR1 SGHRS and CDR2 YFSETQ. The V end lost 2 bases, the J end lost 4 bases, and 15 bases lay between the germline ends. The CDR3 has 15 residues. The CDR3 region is CASSFTRTGVYGYTF. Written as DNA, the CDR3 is TGCGCCAGCAGCTTTACCAGGACTGGAGTCTATGGCTACACCTTC. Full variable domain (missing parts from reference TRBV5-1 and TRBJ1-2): KAGVTQTPRYLIKTRGQQVTLSCSPISGHRSVSWYQQTPGQGLQFLFEYFSETQRNKGNFPGRFSGRQFSNSRSEMNVSTLELGDSALYLCASSFTRTGVYGYTFGSGTRLTVV.

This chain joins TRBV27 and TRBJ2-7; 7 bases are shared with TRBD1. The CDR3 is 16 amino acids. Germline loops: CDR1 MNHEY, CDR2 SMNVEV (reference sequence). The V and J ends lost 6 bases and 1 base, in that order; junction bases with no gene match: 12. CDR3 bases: TGTGCCAGCAGCCCCTCCACCGGACAGGAATCCTACGAGCAGTACTTC. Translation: CASSPSTGQESYEQYF.

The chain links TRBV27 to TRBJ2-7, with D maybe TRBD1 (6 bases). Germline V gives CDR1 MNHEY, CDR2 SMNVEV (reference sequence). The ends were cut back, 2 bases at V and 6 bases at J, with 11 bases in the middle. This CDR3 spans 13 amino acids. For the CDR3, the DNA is TGTGCCAGCAGTTTAAATATCAGGGGCGAGCAGTACTTC. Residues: CASSLNIRGEQYF.

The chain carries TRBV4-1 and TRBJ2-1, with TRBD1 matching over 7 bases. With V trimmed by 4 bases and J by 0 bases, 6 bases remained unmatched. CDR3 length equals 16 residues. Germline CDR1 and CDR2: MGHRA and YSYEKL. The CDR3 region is CASSLQGPSSYNEQFF. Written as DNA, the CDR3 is TGCGCCAGCAGCCTACAGGGGCCGAGCTCCTACAATGAGCAGTTCTTC.

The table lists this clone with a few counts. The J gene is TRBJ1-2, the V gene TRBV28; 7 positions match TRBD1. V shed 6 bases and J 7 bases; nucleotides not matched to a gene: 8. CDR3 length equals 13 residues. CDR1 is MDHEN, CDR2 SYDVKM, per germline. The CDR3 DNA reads TGTGCCAGCAGCCTAGACAGGGCTGGTGGCTACACCTTC. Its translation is CASSLDRAGGYTF.

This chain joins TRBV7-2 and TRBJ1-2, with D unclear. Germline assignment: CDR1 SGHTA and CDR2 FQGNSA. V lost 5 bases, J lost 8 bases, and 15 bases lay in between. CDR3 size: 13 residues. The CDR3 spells CASSGPLGGGYTF. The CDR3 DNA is TGTGCCAGCAGCGGGCCGTTAGGAGGCGGCTACACCTTC.

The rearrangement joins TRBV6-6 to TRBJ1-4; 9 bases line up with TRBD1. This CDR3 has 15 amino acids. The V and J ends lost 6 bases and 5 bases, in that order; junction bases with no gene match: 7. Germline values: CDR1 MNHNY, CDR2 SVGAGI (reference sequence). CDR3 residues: CASRAPGQGNEKLFF. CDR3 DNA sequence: TGTGCCAGCAGAGCTCCGGGACAGGGAAATGAAAAACTGTTTTTT.

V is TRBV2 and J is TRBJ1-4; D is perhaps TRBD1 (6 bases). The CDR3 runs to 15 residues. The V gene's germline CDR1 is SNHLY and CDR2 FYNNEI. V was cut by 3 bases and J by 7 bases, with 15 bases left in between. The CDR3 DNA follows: TGTGCCAGCAGTGAGGACAGACGAGTCCGTGAAAAACTGTTTTTT. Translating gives CASSEDRRVREKLFF. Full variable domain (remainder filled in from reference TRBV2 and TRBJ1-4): EPEVTQTPSHQVTQMGQEVILRCVPISNHLYFYWYRQILGQKVEFLVSFYNNEISEKSEIFDDQFSVERPDGSNFTLKIRSTKLEDSAMYFCASSEDRRVREKLFFGSGTQLSVL.

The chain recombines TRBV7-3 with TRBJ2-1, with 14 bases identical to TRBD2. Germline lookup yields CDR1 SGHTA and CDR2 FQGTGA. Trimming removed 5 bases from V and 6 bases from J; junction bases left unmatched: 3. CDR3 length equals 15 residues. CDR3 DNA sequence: TGTGCCAGCAGCGCGACTAGCGGGAGGGGCAATGAGCAGTTCTTC. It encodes CASSATSGRGNEQFF.

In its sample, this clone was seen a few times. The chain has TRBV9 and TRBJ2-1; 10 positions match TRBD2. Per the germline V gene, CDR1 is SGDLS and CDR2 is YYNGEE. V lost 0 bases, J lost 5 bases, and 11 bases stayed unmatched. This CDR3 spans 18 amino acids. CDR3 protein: CASSVGTQREGKDNEQFF. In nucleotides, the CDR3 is TGTGCCAGCAGCGTAGGAACCCAGCGGGAGGGTAAGGACAATGAGCAGTTCTTC.

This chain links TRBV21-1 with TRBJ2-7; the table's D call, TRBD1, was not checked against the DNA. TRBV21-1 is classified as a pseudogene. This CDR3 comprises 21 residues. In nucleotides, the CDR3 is TGTGCCAGCAGCAAAAGCCGGTTCACCCATTCGACAGGGGGCTTGACCAACGAGCAGTACTTC. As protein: CASSKSRFTHSTGGLTNEQYF.

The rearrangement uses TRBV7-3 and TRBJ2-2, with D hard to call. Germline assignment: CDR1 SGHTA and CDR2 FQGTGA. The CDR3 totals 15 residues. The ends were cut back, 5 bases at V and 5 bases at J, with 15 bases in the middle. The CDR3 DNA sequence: TGTGCCAGCAGCCCTATGGTGGGCAGTACCGGGGAGCTGTTTTTT. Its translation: CASSPMVGSTGELFF.